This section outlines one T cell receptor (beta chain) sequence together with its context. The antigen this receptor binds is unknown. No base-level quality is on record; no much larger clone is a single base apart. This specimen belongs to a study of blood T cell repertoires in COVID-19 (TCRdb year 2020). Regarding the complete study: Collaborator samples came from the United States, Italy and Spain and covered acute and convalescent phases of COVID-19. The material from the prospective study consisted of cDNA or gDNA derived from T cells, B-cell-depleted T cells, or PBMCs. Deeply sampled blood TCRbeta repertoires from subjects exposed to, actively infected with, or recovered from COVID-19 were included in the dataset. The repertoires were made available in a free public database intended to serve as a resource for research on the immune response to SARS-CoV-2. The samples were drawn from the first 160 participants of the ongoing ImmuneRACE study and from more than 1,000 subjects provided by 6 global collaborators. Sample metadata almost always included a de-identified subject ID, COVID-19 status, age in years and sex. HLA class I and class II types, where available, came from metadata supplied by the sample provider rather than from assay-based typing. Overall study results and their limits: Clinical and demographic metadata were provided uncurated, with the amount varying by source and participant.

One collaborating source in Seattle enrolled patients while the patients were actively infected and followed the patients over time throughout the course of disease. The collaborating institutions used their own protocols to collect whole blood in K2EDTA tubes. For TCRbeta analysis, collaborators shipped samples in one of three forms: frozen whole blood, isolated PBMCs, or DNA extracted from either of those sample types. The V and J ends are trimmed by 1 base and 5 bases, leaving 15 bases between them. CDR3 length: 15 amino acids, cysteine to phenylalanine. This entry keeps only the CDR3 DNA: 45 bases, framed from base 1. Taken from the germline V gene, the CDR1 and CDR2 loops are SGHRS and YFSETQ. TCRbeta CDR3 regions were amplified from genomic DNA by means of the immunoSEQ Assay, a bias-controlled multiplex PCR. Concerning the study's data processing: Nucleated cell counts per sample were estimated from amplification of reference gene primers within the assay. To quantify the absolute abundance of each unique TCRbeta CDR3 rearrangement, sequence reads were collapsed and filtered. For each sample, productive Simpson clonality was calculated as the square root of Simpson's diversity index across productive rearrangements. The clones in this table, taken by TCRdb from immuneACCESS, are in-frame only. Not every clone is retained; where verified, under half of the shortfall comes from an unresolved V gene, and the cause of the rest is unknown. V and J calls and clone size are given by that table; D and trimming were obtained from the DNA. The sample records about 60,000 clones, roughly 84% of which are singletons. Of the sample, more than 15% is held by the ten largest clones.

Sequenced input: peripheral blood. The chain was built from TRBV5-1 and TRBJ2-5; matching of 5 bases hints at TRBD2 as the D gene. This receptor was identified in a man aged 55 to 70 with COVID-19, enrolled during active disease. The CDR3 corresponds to CASSLLSLGGETQYF. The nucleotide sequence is TGCGCCAGCAGCTTGTTATCTTTGGGCGGGGAGACCCAGTACTTC.